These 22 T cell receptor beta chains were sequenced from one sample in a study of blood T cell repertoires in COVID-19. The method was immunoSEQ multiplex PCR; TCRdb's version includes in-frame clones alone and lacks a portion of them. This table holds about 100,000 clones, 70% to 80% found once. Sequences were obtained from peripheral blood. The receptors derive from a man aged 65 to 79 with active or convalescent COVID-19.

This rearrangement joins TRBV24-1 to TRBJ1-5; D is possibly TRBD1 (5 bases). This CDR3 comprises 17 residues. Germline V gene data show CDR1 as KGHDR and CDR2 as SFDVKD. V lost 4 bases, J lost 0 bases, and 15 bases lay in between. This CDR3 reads CATSDPTMDISNQPQHF. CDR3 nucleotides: TGTGCCACCAGTGACCCGACCATGGACATTAGCAATCAGCCCCAGCATTTT.

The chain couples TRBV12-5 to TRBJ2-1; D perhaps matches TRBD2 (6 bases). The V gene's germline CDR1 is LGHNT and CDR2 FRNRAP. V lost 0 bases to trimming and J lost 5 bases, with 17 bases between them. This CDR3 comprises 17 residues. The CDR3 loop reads CASGLVQVARGNNEQFF. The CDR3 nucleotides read TGTGCTAGTGGTTTGGTACAGGTCGCCCGGGGGAACAATGAGCAGTTCTTC.

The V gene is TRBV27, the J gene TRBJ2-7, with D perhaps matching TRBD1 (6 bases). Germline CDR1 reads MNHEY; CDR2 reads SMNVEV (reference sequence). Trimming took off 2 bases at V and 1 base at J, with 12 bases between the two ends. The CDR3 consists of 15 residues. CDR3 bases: TGTGCCAGCAGTTTAAGGGGGACCGCTTCCTACGAGCAGTACTTC. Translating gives CASSLRGTASYEQYF.

The CDR3 loop is CASSLGFGGGLAETQYF. In DNA form, the CDR3 reads TGTGCCAGCAGCTTAGGGTTCGGGGGGGGCCTTGCAGAGACCCAGTACTTC. The gene calls are TRBV7-6 and TRBJ2-5; 8 bases fit TRBD2. The ends lost 1 base at V and 4 bases at J; junction bases unmatched: 11. The CDR3 sequence is 17 residues long. In germline, CDR1 is SGHVS, CDR2 FNYEAQ.

The CDR3 region has the DNA TGTGCCAGCAGCCTAGACAGGGTCTCCTACAATGAGCAGTTCTTC. Encoded protein: CASSLDRVSYNEQFF. The chain couples TRBV7-3 to TRBJ2-1; 7 bases are shared with TRBD1. The trim removed 5 bases at V and 0 bases at J, leaving 4 bases unmatched. This CDR3 is 15 amino acids long. The germline V gene encodes CDR1 SGHTA and CDR2 FQGTGA.

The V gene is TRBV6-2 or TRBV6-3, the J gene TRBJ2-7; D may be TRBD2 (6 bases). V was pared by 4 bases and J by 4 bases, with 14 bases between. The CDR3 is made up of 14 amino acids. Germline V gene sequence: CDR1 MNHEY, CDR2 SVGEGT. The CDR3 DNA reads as TGTGCCAGCAGTTTACACGGGAGTGGTTACGAGCAGTACTTC. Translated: CASSLHGSGYEQYF.

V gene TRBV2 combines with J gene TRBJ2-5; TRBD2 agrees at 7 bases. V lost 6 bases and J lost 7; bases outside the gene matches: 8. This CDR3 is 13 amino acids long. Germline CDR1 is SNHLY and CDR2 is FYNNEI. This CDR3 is CASSGSGGGTQYF. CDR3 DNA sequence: TGTGCCAGCAGCGGCTCTGGGGGGGGGACCCAGTACTTC.

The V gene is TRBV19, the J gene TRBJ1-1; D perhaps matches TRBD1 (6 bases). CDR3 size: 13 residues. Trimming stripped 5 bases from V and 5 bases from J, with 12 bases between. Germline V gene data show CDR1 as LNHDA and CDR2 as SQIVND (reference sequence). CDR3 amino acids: CASSYTGSTEAFF. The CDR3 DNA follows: TGTGCCAGTAGTTATACAGGGTCGACTGAAGCTTTCTTT.

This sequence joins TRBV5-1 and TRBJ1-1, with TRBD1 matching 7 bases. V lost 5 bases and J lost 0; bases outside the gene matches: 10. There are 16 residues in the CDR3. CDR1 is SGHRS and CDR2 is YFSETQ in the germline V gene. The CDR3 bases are TGCGCCAGCAGGGAACCGGGACAGAACTTGAACACTGAAGCTTTCTTT. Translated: CASREPGQNLNTEAFF.

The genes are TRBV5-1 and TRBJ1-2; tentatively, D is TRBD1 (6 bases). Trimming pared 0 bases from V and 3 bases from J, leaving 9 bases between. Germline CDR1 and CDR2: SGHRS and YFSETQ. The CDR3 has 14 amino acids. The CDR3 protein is CASSLDGTYYGYTF. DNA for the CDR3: TGCGCCAGCAGCTTGGACGGGACATACTATGGCTACACCTTC. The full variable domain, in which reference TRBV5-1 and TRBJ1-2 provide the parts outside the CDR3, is KAGVTQTPRYLIKTRGQQVTLSCSPISGHRSVSWYQQTPGQGLQFLFEYFSETQRNKGNFPGRFSGRQFSNSRSEMNVSTLELGDSALYLCASSLDGTYYGYTFGSGTRLTVV.

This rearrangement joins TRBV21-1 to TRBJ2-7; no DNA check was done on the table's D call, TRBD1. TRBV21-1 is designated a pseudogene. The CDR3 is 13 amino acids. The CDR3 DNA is TGTGCCAGCAGCAAAGAAACAGACTACGAGCAGTACTTC. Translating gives CASSKETDYEQYF.

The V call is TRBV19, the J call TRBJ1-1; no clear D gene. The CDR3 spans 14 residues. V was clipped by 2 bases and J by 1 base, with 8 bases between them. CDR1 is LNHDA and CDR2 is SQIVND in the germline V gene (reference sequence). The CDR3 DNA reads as TGTGCCAGTAGTATAAGTCACAAGAACACTGAAGCTTTCTTT. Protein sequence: CASSISHKNTEAFF.

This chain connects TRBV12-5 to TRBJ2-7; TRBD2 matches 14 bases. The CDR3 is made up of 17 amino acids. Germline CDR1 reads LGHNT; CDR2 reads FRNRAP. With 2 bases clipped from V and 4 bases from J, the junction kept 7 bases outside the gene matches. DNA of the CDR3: TGTGCTAGTGGTTTGTCCTCGGGGACTAGCGGGAGTTACGAGCAGTACTTC. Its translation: CASGLSSGTSGSYEQYF.

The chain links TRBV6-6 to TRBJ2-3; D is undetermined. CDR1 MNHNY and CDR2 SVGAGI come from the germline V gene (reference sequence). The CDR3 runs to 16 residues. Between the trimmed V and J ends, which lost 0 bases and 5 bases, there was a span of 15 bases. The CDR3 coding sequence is TGTGCCAGCAGTTACTCGGGCCAGACCGGTAGAGATACGCAGTATTTT. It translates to CASSYSGQTGRDTQYF.

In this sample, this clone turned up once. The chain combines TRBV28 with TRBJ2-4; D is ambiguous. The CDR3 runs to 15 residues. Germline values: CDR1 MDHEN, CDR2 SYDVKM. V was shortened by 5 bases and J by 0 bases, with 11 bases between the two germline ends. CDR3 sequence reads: CASSTISVAKNIQYF. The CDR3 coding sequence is TGTGCCAGCAGTACGATCAGTGTAGCCAAAAACATTCAGTACTTC.

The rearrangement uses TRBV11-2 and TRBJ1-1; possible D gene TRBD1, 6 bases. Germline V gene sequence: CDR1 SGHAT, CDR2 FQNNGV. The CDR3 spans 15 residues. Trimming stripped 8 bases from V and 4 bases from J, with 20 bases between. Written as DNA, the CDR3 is TGTGCCAGCGCATCCATCAGGGGCAGAGTCACTGAAGCTTTCTTT. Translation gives CASASIRGRVTEAFF.

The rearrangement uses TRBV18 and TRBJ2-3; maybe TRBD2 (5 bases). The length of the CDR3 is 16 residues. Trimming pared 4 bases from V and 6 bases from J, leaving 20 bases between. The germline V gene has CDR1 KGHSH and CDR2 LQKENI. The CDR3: CASSQVASLLGDTQYF. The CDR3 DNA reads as TGTGCCAGCTCACAGGTAGCGTCCCTTCTGGGGGATACGCAGTATTTT. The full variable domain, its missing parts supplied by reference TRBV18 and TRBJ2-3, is NAGVMQNPRHLVRRRGQEARLRCSPMKGHSHVYWYRQLPEEGLKFMVYLQKENIIDESGMPKERFSAEFPKEGPSILRIQQVVRGDSAAYFCASSQVASLLGDTQYFGPGTRLTVL.

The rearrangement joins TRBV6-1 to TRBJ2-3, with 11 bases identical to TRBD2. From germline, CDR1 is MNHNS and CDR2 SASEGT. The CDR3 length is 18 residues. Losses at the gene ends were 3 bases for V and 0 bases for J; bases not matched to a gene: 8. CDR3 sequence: CASSDRGTSGTSTDTQYF. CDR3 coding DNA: TGTGCCAGCAGTGATCGAGGGACTAGCGGTACTAGCACAGATACGCAGTATTTT.

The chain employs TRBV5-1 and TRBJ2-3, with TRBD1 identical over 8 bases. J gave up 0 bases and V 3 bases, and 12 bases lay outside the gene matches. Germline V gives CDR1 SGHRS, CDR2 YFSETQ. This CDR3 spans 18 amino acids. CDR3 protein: CASSWTGLAGTSTDTQYF. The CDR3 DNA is TGCGCCAGCAGCTGGACAGGGTTGGCGGGAACTAGCACAGATACGCAGTATTTT.

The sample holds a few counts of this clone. CDR3 amino acids: CAWKTSGRIGELFF. The CDR3 nucleotides read TGTGCCTGGAAGACTAGCGGGAGGATCGGGGAGCTGTTTTTT. The chain has TRBV30 and TRBJ2-2, with TRBD2 matching over 13 bases. Germline V gives CDR1 GTSNPN, CDR2 SVGIG (reference sequence). V dropped 4 bases and J dropped 7; count of bases not matched to a gene: 3. The CDR3 length is 14 residues.

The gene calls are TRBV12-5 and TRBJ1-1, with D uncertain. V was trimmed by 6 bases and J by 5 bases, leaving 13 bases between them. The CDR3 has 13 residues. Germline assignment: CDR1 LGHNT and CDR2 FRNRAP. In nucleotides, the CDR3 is TGTGCTAGTGGCTTAGAGCCGGGGACTGAAGCTTTCTTT. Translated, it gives CASGLEPGTEAFF.

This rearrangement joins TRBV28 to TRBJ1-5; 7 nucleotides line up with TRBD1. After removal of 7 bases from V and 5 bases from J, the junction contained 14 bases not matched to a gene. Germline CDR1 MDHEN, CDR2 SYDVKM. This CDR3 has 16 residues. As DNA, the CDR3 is TGTGCCAGCAAACCATCGACAGGGACAAGACATCAGCCCCAGCATTTT. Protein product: CASKPSTGTRHQPQHF. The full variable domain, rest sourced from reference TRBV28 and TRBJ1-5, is DVKVTQSSRYLVKRTGEKVFLECVQDMDHENMFWYRQDPGLGLRLIYFSYDVKMKEKGDIPEGYSVSREKKERFSLILESASTNQTSMYLCASKPSTGTRHQPQHFGDGTRLSIL.